This T cell receptor beta chain stems from a study of T-cell memory formation after mild COVID-19. Deletions cut 4 bases from V and 6 bases from J, with 16 bases between. Germline assignment: CDR1 SGHAT and CDR2 FQNNGV. This CDR3 region has 16 residues. TCRdb analysed the 5' RACE reads with MiXCR anew, one entry per CDR3 protein. The sample shows a few hundred thousand distinct CDR3 sequences, around 14% of them seen only once. This clonotype was counted only a few times. Its antigen is not known. Whole-study results and caveats: CD4+ contracting clones were mainly CM and EM; CD8+ ones, EMRA. Among clones contracting day 15 to 85, CD4/CD8 was balanced, whereas later expanders leaned CD4+.

Material: PBMCs or a T cell subset sorted from them (not recorded which). The origin of this receptor is a young man who had mild COVID-19 (a few samples of this study predate the infection). Cell type and time point are not known. The rearrangement uses TRBV11-2 and TRBJ1-6; D is perhaps TRBD1 (6 bases). CDR3 bases: TGTGCCAGCAGCTACCAGGACAGAGGCGGTAATTCACCCCTCCACTTT. It yields the protein CASSYQDRGGNSPLHF.